The rows below give T cell receptor beta chains drawn from one sample of a study of cytomegalovirus exposure and HLA in healthy donors. TCRdb's copy holds only in-frame clones and misses some; the assay was immunoSEQ multiplex PCR. The repertoire holds some 150,000 clones, with over 60% as singletons. The sequenced material came from PBMCs. These receptors originate from a woman aged 25 to 45 in good health and CMV-seropositive. Each CDR3 is given with its conserved first and last residue. Each record gives: CDR3 length, D gene, clone size, J gene, V gene, CDR3 DNA, CDR3 protein. A D gene is named only where the DNA matches it firmly. Clone size is shown for a subset of rows, as once, few, many or a class of expanded clone.

length: 12
D: -
size: few
J: TRBJ2-5
V: TRBV9
DNA: TGTGCCAGCAGCGACGGGTATGAGACCCAGTACTTC
CDR3: CASSDGYETQYF

length: 14
D: TRBD1
size: -
J: TRBJ2-5
V: TRBV7-9
DNA: TGTGCCAGCAGCTTCGGACAGGGGGGAGAGACCCAGTACTTC
CDR3: CASSFGQGGETQYF

length: 17
D: -
size: -
J: TRBJ1-5
V: TRBV5-5
DNA: TGTGCCAGCAGCTTCCCTGGGGCAGCCTCAGTCCAATCGGCCCAGCATTTT
CDR3: CASSFPGAASVQSAQHF

length: 16
D: -
size: few
J: TRBJ2-7
V: TRBV11-2
DNA: TGTGCCAGCAGCCGAACCCGAGGGCCAACCTACTACGAGCAGTACTTC
CDR3: CASSRTRGPTYYEQYF

length: 15
D: -
size: few
J: TRBJ1-5
V: TRBV18
DNA: TGTGCCAGCTCACCAAGAATAGCGAGGGAACAGCCCCAGCATTTT
CDR3: CASSPRIAREQPQHF

length: 17
D: -
size: once
J: TRBJ2-5
V: TRBV5-1
DNA: TGCGCCAGCAGCTTGGGGGGTGGAGCGGGCTACAAAGAGACCCAGTACTTC
CDR3: CASSLGGGAGYKETQYF

length: 15
D: -
size: -
J: TRBJ1-5
V: TRBV19
DNA: TGTGCCAGTAGTCTCCTACAGGATAGCAATCAGCCCCAGCATTTT
CDR3: CASSLLQDSNQPQHF

length: 13
D: -
size: -
J: TRBJ1-1
V: TRBV30
DNA: TGTGCCTGGACCCCGGGGGAGGGCACTGAAGCTTTCTTT
CDR3: CAWTPGEGTEAFF

length: 15
D: -
size: few
J: TRBJ1-4
V: TRBV4-2
DNA: TGTGCCAGCAGCCAAGATCTAGGCGAAAATGAAAAACTGTTTTTT
CDR3: CASSQDLGENEKLFF

length: 13
D: TRBD1
size: -
J: TRBJ1-2
V: TRBV10-3
DNA: TGTGCCATCAGTGCACAGGGGGGAGCTGGCTACACCTTC
CDR3: CAISAQGGAGYTF

length: 16
D: -
size: -
J: TRBJ1-6
V: TRBV6-5
DNA: TGTGCCAGCAGTTACTCTAGTAGCTCCTATAATTCACCCCTCCACTTT
CDR3: CASSYSSSSYNSPLHF

length: 15
D: TRBD1
size: few
J: TRBJ1-1
V: TRBV6-1
DNA: TGTGCCAGCAGTTCTGGGACAGGGGGAAACACTGAAGCTTTCTTT
CDR3: CASSSGTGGNTEAFF

length: 15
D: TRBD2
size: -
J: TRBJ2-3
V: TRBV5-4
DNA: TGTGCCAGCAGCAGCCCGGGGGGGCGTAAAGATACGCAGTATTTT
CDR3: CASSSPGGRKDTQYF

length: 14
D: TRBD2
size: -
J: TRBJ2-7
V: TRBV5-6
DNA: TGTGCCAGCAGCCTACTAGCGGGAGGGTACGAGCAGTACTTC
CDR3: CASSLLAGGYEQYF

length: 17
D: -
size: -
J: TRBJ2-3
V: TRBV21-1
DNA: TGTGCCAGCAGCAACGATACAGGGGGCGGACATGTAAATACGCAGTATTTT
CDR3: CASSNDTGGGHVNTQYF

length: 15
D: TRBD2
size: -
J: TRBJ2-1
V: TRBV6-5
DNA: TGTGCCAGCAGCCTAGCGGGGGGGGCCTACAATGAGCAGTTCTTC
CDR3: CASSLAGGAYNEQFF

length: 14
D: -
size: -
J: TRBJ1-5
V: TRBV10-3
DNA: TGTGCCATCAGTCTGACAGCCTCCAATCAGCCCCAGCATTTT
CDR3: CAISLTASNQPQHF

length: 11
D: -
size: once
J: TRBJ2-7
V: TRBV20-1
DNA: TGCAGTGCGGAAGGGGGTGGGGAGCAGTACTTC
CDR3: CSAEGGGEQYF

length: 14
D: -
size: -
J: TRBJ2-7
V: TRBV5-1
DNA: TGCGCCAGCAGCTTGGAGCCTTTTACTTACGAGCAGTACTTC
CDR3: CASSLEPFTYEQYF

length: 13
D: TRBD1
size: -
J: TRBJ2-3
V: TRBV2
DNA: TGTGCCAGCAGTCAGGGGGGCACAGATACGCAGTATTTT
CDR3: CASSQGGTDTQYF

length: 15
D: -
size: -
J: TRBJ1-3
V: TRBV6-5
DNA: TGTGCCAGCAGTTACAGTTTGGCAATCGGAAACACCATATATTTT
CDR3: CASSYSLAIGNTIYF

length: 16
D: -
size: few
J: TRBJ1-4
V: TRBV6-1
DNA: TGTGCCAGCAGTGAAAACCTTCCCCTCCGAGGTGAAAAACTGTTTTTT
CDR3: CASSENLPLRGEKLFF